This T cell receptor gamma chain derives from a study of γδ T cells in repeated Plasmodium falciparum infection. Study-wide background: Malian children with intense seasonal malaria exposure were compared with matched Australian children. Donors had four controlled P. falciparum NF54 infections over roughly 620 days. Some Malian samples span acute malaria episodes; others come from no-transmission periods. Points from the study as a whole: Waves of new clonotype selection appeared after repeated controlled infections in Vdelta2-negative, largely Vdelta1+, gammadelta T cells.

Germline values: CDR1 VENAVY, CDR2 YDSYNSRV. Unmatched junction bases numbered 4, after V lost 3 bases and J lost 2 bases. The CDR3 loop spans 13 amino acids. TCRdb reapplied CATT to the multiplex PCR reads. The sample consists of around 25,000 gamma-chain clones, 2.5% to 3.5% of them appearing once. Bulk repertoires came from Vgamma9/Vdelta2+ or Vdelta2-negative gammadelta T cells flow-sorted from PBMC. Many counts were recorded for this clone. Antigen: not known. The sequenced sample consisted of gamma-delta T cells from blood. The source of this sequence is a pool of human donors (malaria-infected and uninfected, not separated). The rearrangement uses TRGV8 and TRGJ1 or TRGJ2. The CDR3 reads CATWDRDYYKKLF. CDR3 bases: TGTGCCACCTGGGATCGAGATTATTATAAGAAACTCTTT.